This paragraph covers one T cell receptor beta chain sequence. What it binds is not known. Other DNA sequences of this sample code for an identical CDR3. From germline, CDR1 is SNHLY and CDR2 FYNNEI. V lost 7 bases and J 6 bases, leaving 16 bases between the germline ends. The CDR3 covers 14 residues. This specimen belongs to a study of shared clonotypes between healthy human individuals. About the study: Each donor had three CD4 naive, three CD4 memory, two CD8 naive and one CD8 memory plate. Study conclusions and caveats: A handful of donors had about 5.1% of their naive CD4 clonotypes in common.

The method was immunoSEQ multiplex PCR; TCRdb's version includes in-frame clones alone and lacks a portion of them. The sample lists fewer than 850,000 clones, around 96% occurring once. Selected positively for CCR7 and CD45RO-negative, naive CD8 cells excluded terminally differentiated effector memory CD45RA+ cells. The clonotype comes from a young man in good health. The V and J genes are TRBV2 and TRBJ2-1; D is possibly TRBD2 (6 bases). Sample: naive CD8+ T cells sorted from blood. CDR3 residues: CASMGGRRPNEQFF. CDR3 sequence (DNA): TGTGCCAGCATGGGGGGTCGGCGGCCCAATGAGCAGTTCTTC.